The present entry profiles one TCR beta chain with its context. CDR1 and CDR2 from the germline V gene are SGHDN and FVKESK. The CDR3 consists of 13 residues. V gave up 4 bases and J gave up 6 bases; unmatched junction bases: 3. Original handling: From reference gene primer amplification, estimates of nucleated cell counts were derived. The repertoire was sequenced with immunoSEQ multiplex PCR; TCRdb's copy has only in-frame clones and lacks some. The DNA gave D and trimming, while V, J and clone size come from that table. The table records around 45,000 clones, 86% of them present only once. The data belong to a study of blood T cell repertoires in COVID-19. Across the study: COVID-19 samples, acute and convalescent, were from the United States, Italy and Spain.

The chain combines TRBV14 with TRBJ1-2, with 9 bases fitting TRBD1. The sequence derives from a human donor in a cohort sampled during active COVID-19. The sample was peripheral blood. CDR3: CASSRRDRDGYTF. CDR3 DNA sequence: TGTGCCAGCAGCCGCCGGGACAGGGATGGCTACACCTTC.